This section outlines one T cell receptor (beta chain) sequence together with its context. Its antigen is unknown. This entry is derived from a study of T cells in Graves' hyperthyroidism and ophthalmopathy. Across the whole study: Peripheral blood was drawn at first diagnosis, prior to all treatment.

This CDR3 spans 13 amino acids. CDR1 SGHDT and CDR2 YYEEEE come from the germline V gene. Losses at the gene ends were 3 bases for V and 7 bases for J; bases not matched to a gene: 3. It was 8.5 to 10 ml of fresh peripheral blood that supplied the PBMCs. Study results and caveats: A 13 V-J model separated ophthalmopathy from stable hyperthyroidism. Clonotypes that were expanded in thyroid above 0.001 mostly appeared in blood too.

Amplification of TCR beta CDR3 regions used RNA as the template. First-round RT-PCR targeting the TCR CDR3 was performed with the HTBI primer set. One entry per CDR3 protein, called by TCRdb with MiXCR from the multiplex PCR reads. This sample yields about 420,000 distinct CDR3 sequences, of which less than 20% are seen a single time; over 12% belongs to the top ten. The chain recombines TRBV5-6 with TRBJ2-2; 7 bases fit TRBD2. Sequencing was done on a sample of blood. The receptor comes from a woman younger than 35 with Graves' hyperthyroidism. The CDR3: CASSYSGGGELFF. The CDR3 nucleotides are TGTGCCAGCAGCTACTCGGGGGGCGGGGAGCTGTTTTTT.